These 25 T cell receptor beta chains share one sample of origin, sequenced in a study of early T cells in non-severe SARS-CoV-2 infection. TCRdb reanalysed the 5' RACE reads using MiXCR and keeps one entry per CDR3 protein. Of around 89,000 distinct CDR3 sequences in the sample, 14% to 15% were seen once. The sample was whole blood. These TCRs come from an adult who was a healthcare worker with PCR-confirmed SARS-CoV-2 infection or an uninfected control (not recorded which).

The J gene is TRBJ2-3, the V gene TRBV10-3; D not resolved. Germline assignment: CDR1 ENHRY and CDR2 SYGVKD. Deletions cut 0 bases from V and 0 bases from J, with 13 bases between. The CDR3 has 17 amino acids. CDR3 bases: TGTGCCATCAGTGAGTCGGCGTTTCTGGCTAGCACAGATACGCAGTATTTT. It is translated as CAISESAFLASTDTQYF.

This clonotype was recorded a few times. V is TRBV28 and J is TRBJ1-2; perhaps TRBD1 as D (5 bases). CDR1 is MDHEN, CDR2 SYDVKM, per germline. V lost 9 bases to trimming and J lost 7 bases, with 12 bases between them. The CDR3 has 11 residues. The CDR3 DNA reads as TGTGCCAGTCAGGGCGGAGGTGGCTACACCTTC. Amino acids: CASQGGGGYTF.

This clonotype has a handful of counts. This chain links TRBV7-3 with TRBJ2-2; 7 positions agree with TRBD2. The length of the CDR3 is 16 residues. V lost 5 bases, J lost 2 bases, and 8 bases stayed unmatched. In germline, CDR1 is SGHTA, CDR2 FQGTGA. The CDR3 region has the DNA TGTGCCAGCAGCCCACAACGGGGGGTTAACACCGGGGAGCTGTTTTTT. Residues: CASSPQRGVNTGELFF. Based on the CDR3 plus reference TRBV7-3 and TRBJ2-2, the full variable domain is GAGVSQTPSNKVTEKGKYVELRCDPISGHTALYWYRQSLGQGPEFLIYFQGTGAADDSGLPNDRFFAVRPEGSVSTLKIQRTERGDSAVYLCASSPQRGVNTGELFFGEGSRLTVL.

This clonotype was found many times. The J gene is TRBJ2-7, the V gene TRBV4-1; 7 bases match TRBD1. The length of the CDR3 is 14 residues. From germline, CDR1 is MGHRA and CDR2 YSYEKL. The V and J ends lost 2 bases and 2 bases, in that order; junction bases with no gene match: 3. The CDR3 DNA reads TGCGCCAGCAGCCAACCGGGACAGACCTACGAGCAGTACGTC. Translation gives CASSQPGQTYEQYV.

The rearrangement links TRBV28 to TRBJ2-7; D ambiguous. Trimming pared 8 bases from V and 1 base from J, leaving 9 bases between. There are 12 residues in the CDR3. CDR1 MDHEN and CDR2 SYDVKM come from the germline V gene. The CDR3 loop reads CASPDGSYEQYV. In DNA, the CDR3 is TGTGCCAGCCCCGACGGTTCCTACGAGCAGTACGTC.

At least ten counts were recorded for this clonotype. The chain uses TRBV10-3 and TRBJ2-3; no firm D call. With 6 bases removed from V and 2 bases from J, the gap between germline ends came to 15 bases. CDR1 ENHRY and CDR2 SYGVKD come from the germline V gene. This CDR3 spans 15 amino acids. The CDR3 here is CAIRVSEVFTDTQYF. DNA for the CDR3: TGTGCCATCAGGGTCTCTGAAGTCTTCACAGATACGCAGTATTTT.

This clonotype has a handful of counts. The chain is built from TRBV2 and TRBJ2-5; TRBD2 agrees at 10 bases. There are 16 residues in the CDR3. V lost 4 bases to trimming and J lost 2 bases; unmatched junction nucleotides: 7. Germline V gene lookup returns CDR1 SNHLY and CDR2 FYNNEI. DNA for the CDR3: TGTGCCAGCAGTGGCCCGACTAGCGGGCGGCAAGAGACCCAGTACTTC. Its protein is CASSGPTSGRQETQYF.

The chain is built from TRBV7-2 and TRBJ2-2; tentative D call: TRBD1 (6 bases). V was shortened by 3 bases and J by 0 bases, with 14 bases between the two germline ends. Germline V gene sequence: CDR1 SGHTA, CDR2 FQGNSA. This CDR3 comprises 17 residues. CDR3 sequence reads: CASSLDSTRTNTGELFF. CDR3 sequence (DNA): TGTGCCAGCAGCTTGGACAGCACTCGAACGAACACCGGGGAGCTGTTTTTT.

This clonotype has only a few counts. The V call is TRBV7-3, the J call TRBJ2-3; D perhaps matches TRBD1 (5 bases). Germline V gives CDR1 SGHTA, CDR2 FQGTGA. The length of the CDR3 is 14 residues. V was clipped by 5 bases and J by 8 bases, with 17 bases between them. CDR3 sequence reads: CASSTSPAGPTQYF. CDR3 DNA sequence: TGTGCCAGCAGCACGTCCCCCGCAGGGCCTACGCAGTATTTT.

This clonotype was detected many times. The CDR3 bases are TGTGCCAGCAGTGAAGTTGCAGGGGGCAAGGGTGAAGCTTTCTTT. Translating it yields CASSEVAGGKGEAFF. The rearrangement joins TRBV2 to TRBJ1-1, with TRBD1 matching 8 bases. Germline CDR1 is SNHLY and CDR2 is FYNNEI. The CDR3 is 15 amino acids. Trimming at V came to 1 base and at J to 7 bases, leaving 8 bases not matched to a gene.

The chain carries TRBV24-1 and TRBJ2-7; 7 bases fit TRBD1. Germline V gene lookup returns CDR1 KGHDR and CDR2 SFDVKD. CDR3 length equals 16 residues. Trimming cost V 4 bases and J 1 base; bases outside gene matches: 9. The DNA of the CDR3 is TGTGCCACCAGTGACCGATCCCGGGACAGATCCTACGAGCAGTACGTC. This encodes CATSDRSRDRSYEQYV.

In this sample, this clonotype turned up a few times. The chain employs TRBV6-1 and TRBJ2-2; the match to TRBD1 covers 8 bases. The CDR3 loop spans 15 amino acids. The germline V gene has CDR1 MNHNS and CDR2 SASEGT. J gave up 3 bases and V 3 bases, and 3 bases lay outside the gene matches. CDR3 DNA: TGTGCCAGCAGTGACAGGGGGCTTTACACCGGGGAGCTGTTTTTT. Translation: CASSDRGLYTGELFF.

The chain carries TRBV30 and TRBJ1-6; 7 positions agree with TRBD1. The CDR3 is 15 amino acids. The ends lost 0 bases at V and 6 bases at J; junction bases unmatched: 5. The germline gives CDR1 GTSNPN, CDR2 SVGIG (reference sequence). The CDR3 protein is CAWSVLQGFNSPLHF. The CDR3 nucleotides read TGTGCCTGGAGTGTACTACAGGGGTTTAATTCACCCCTCCACTTT.

J is TRBJ1-3 and V is TRBV6-5; a possible D gene is TRBD1 (5 bases). CDR1 is MNHEY, CDR2 SVGAGI, per germline. Between the trimmed V and J ends, which lost 6 bases and 2 bases, there was a span of 14 bases. CDR3 length: 15 residues. The CDR3 DNA sequence: TGTGCCAGCAGCCTGGCCGGGGCCCCTGGAAACACCATATATTTT. This encodes CASSLAGAPGNTIYF.

This clonotype was found many times. V is TRBV28 and J is TRBJ2-5; TRBD2 matches at 9 bases. V was pared by 8 bases and J by 4 bases, with 8 bases of the junction left unmatched. The CDR3 length is 14 residues. Germline CDR1 reads MDHEN; CDR2 reads SYDVKM. DNA of the CDR3: TGTGCCAGCTCGGAGCGGGGGGCCGGAGAGACCCAGTACTTC. This sequence encodes CASSERGAGETQYF.

This clonotype showed up many times. The chain is built from TRBV27 and TRBJ2-2, with D tentatively TRBD2 (6 bases). The CDR3 length is 16 residues. Trimming cost V 5 bases and J 3 bases, with 16 bases left between them. Germline V gene lookup returns CDR1 MNHEY and CDR2 SMNVEV (reference sequence). CDR3: CASSSPGLAYTGELFF. The CDR3 bases are TGTGCCAGCAGTAGCCCGGGACTGGCTTACACCGGGGAGCTGTTTTTT.

The V gene is TRBV20-1, the J gene TRBJ2-6, with TRBD2 matching 9 bases. J was trimmed by 2 bases and V by 6 bases; bases with no gene match: 20. The CDR3 loop spans 20 amino acids. The germline V gene has CDR1 DFQATT and CDR2 SNEGSKA (reference sequence). As DNA, the CDR3 is TGCAGTGCCCAGGAGGCTAGCGGGGTTTTCCTCCCCCCTGGGGCCAACGTCCTGACTTTC. This sequence encodes CSAQEASGVFLPPGANVLTF.

This clonotype was detected only a few times. The CDR3 bases are TGTGCCTGGAAGTGGGGAGGACCATCGGCTTTCTTT. It encodes CAWKWGGPSAFF. V and J are TRBV30 and TRBJ1-1; no clear D. From germline, CDR1 is GTSNPN and CDR2 SVGIG (reference sequence). The CDR3 loop spans 12 amino acids. The V gene lost 4 bases and the J gene lost 11 bases, with 17 bases spanning the gap.

This chain links TRBV9 with TRBJ2-1, with 8 bases identical to TRBD1. Germline V lookup: CDR1 SGDLS, CDR2 YYNGEE. V shed 4 bases, J shed 4 bases, and the junction held 4 bases outside the gene matches. This CDR3 region has 14 residues. The CDR3, as DNA: TGTGCCAGCAGCACGGGACAGGAGTACAATGAGCAGTTCTTC. Protein product: CASSTGQEYNEQFF. The whole variable domain, filled in from reference TRBV9 and TRBJ2-1, reads DSGVTQTPKHLITATGQRVTLRCSPRSGDLSVYWYQQSLDQGLQFLIQYYNGEERAKGNILERFSAQQFPDLHSELNLSSLELGDSALYFCASSTGQEYNEQFFGPGTRLTVL.

The chain links TRBV20-1 to TRBJ2-1; TRBD2 might be the D (7 bases). The ends were cut back, 2 bases at V and 4 bases at J, with 15 bases in the middle. This CDR3 contains 15 residues. Germline lookup yields CDR1 DFQATT and CDR2 SNEGSKA (reference sequence). CDR3 in amino acids: CSARKSGGQYNEQFF. The DNA of the CDR3 is TGCAGTGCTAGAAAGTCGGGGGGACAATACAATGAGCAGTTCTTC.

This clonotype came up many times. J is TRBJ2-2 and V is TRBV20-1, with D perhaps matching TRBD1 or TRBD2 (6 bases each). The CDR3 has 18 residues. Germline lookup yields CDR1 DFQATT and CDR2 SNEGSKA (reference sequence). Trimming cost V 2 bases and J 4 bases, with 23 bases left between them. CDR3 DNA: TGCAGTGCTAGAAGGTCTTTCGTTGGGGGGCCGGGCACCGGGGAGCTGTTTTTT. It encodes CSARRSFVGGPGTGELFF.

This clonotype occurred many times. The gene calls are TRBV14 and TRBJ2-2; no definite D call. Trimming took 4 bases from V and 6 from J, leaving 9 bases between them. Germline V gene data show CDR1 as SGHDN and CDR2 as FVKESK. This CDR3 has 13 residues. CDR3 nucleotides: TGTGCCAGCAGCCCCACCGGGTCCGGGGAGCTGTTTTTT. Translated, it gives CASSPTGSGELFF.

This rearrangement joins TRBV10-2 to TRBJ2-1, with a tentative D call TRBD2 (6 bases). The CDR3 has 12 residues. Germline-derived CDR1 and CDR2 are WSHSY and SAAADI. V lost 4 bases to trimming and J lost 7 bases, with 8 bases between them. The CDR3 DNA reads as TGCGCCAGCAGTGCAGGGAGGAATGAGCAGTTCTTC. Amino acid sequence: CASSAGRNEQFF.

This clonotype was picked up many times. The J gene is TRBJ1-5, the V gene TRBV7-9; the match to TRBD1 covers 7 bases. Germline lookup yields CDR1 SEHNR and CDR2 FQNEAQ (reference sequence). This CDR3 has 20 amino acids. V dropped 0 bases and J dropped 2; count of bases not matched to a gene: 16. The CDR3 is CASSLARTGVPPGGNQPQHF. The CDR3 coding sequence is TGTGCCAGCAGCTTAGCTCGGACAGGAGTTCCCCCCGGGGGCAATCAGCCCCAGCATTTT.

This clonotype was seen more than once but under ten times. The chain joins TRBV19 to TRBJ1-4, with a tentative D call TRBD1 (5 bases). CDR3 length equals 15 residues. The germline gives CDR1 LNHDA, CDR2 SQIVND (reference sequence). V gave up 4 bases and J gave up 6 bases, with 15 bases separating them. The CDR3 nucleotides are TGTGCCAGTAGTACCTTTAATGGAGGGGATGAAAAACTGTTTTTT. Its translation is CASSTFNGGDEKLFF.